This is a list of T cell receptor beta chains from one sample in a study of beta chain features in type 1 diabetes. TCRdb keeps only in-frame clones here, not all; method: immunoSEQ multiplex PCR. The table shows roughly 140,000 clones, with approximately 8.1% occurring only once. The sample consisted of central memory CD4+ T cells from blood. The receptors shown here come from a man between 18 and 29 years old in good health. Each CDR3 is given with its conserved first and last residue. D genes are given only for firm matches. Size values are once, few and many counts, or a class for expanded clones, and some rows have none.

J gene,clone size,D gene,V gene,CDR3 length,CDR3 DNA,CDR3 protein
TRBJ2-1,many,NA,TRBV7-2,15,TGTGCCAGCAGCTTAGCGGGACAAGTCTACAATGAGCAGTTCTTC,CASSLAGQVYNEQFF
TRBJ2-3,few,TRBD2,TRBV29-1,16,TGCAGCGTTGAAGGCGGACTAGCGGGAGTACTAGATACGCAGTATTTT,CSVEGGLAGVLDTQYF
TRBJ2-2,few,TRBD1,TRBV28,15,TGTGCCAGCAGACCGGGACAGGGTATCCCCGGGGAGCTGTTTTTT,CASRPGQGIPGELFF
TRBJ2-3,NA,NA,TRBV19,14,TGTGCCAGTAGACCGCTAGCATCCGAGCTTACGCAGTATTTT,CASRPLASELTQYF
TRBJ2-1,few,NA,TRBV19,11,TGTGGAGTCCAGGGCTACAATGAGCAGTTCTTC,CGVQGYNEQFF
TRBJ2-1,NA,TRBD2,TRBV19,16,TGTGCCAGTAGTGCCGCGCCGGGGGGAGCCTACAATGAGCAGTTCTTC,CASSAAPGGAYNEQFF
TRBJ2-5,NA,TRBD2,TRBV7-6,14,TGTGCCAGCAGCTCGCTAGCGGGGGTAGAGACCCAGTACTTC,CASSSLAGVETQYF
TRBJ1-2,once,TRBD1,TRBV2,15,TGTGCCAGCAGTGAAGGGGACAGGGGGGCCTATGGCTACACCTTC,CASSEGDRGAYGYTF
TRBJ1-1,NA,NA,TRBV7-9,13,TGTGCCAGCAGCATAAACAAGAACACTGAAGCTTTCTTT,CASSINKNTEAFF
TRBJ1-5,many,NA,TRBV6-6,13,TGTGCCAGCAGTTCGGGTGCGTTTCAGCCCCAGCATTTT,CASSSGAFQPQHF
TRBJ2-2,NA,TRBD1,TRBV5-4,15,TGTGCCAGCAGCTCCCCGGACAGGGCCACCGGGGAGCTGTTTTTT,CASSSPDRATGELFF
TRBJ2-1,many,NA,TRBV29-1,11,TGCAGCGTTGTACAGGTTAATGAGCAGTTCTTC,CSVVQVNEQFF
TRBJ2-5,NA,NA,TRBV6-6,15,TGTGCCAGCAGTTATAATACAGGCAGGGGAGAGACCCAGTACTTC,CASSYNTGRGETQYF
TRBJ2-1,NA,TRBD2,TRBV2,12,TGTGCCAGCAGACTTTCTAGGGAGGGGCAGTTCTTC,CASRLSREGQFF
TRBJ1-4,many,NA,TRBV19,17,TGTGCCAGTAGACCCGGGGTTGACGTTGCAACTAATGAAAAACTGTTTTTT,CASRPGVDVATNEKLFF
TRBJ2-5,few,NA,TRBV7-9,15,TGTGCCAGCAGCCCACGCAGGGCTTCCCCCGAGACCCAGTACTTC,CASSPRRASPETQYF
TRBJ2-3,NA,NA,TRBV5-1,16,TGCGCCAGCAGCTTCTCCTCTAGCTCCTCGACTAGTACGCAGTATTTT,CASSFSSSSSTSTQYF
TRBJ1-3,NA,NA,TRBV5-4,16,TGTGCCAGCAGCCTGGATCCACTCATCTCTGGAAACACCATATATTTT,CASSLDPLISGNTIYF
TRBJ2-1,few,NA,TRBV21-1,12,TGTGCCTTCTTAGGACAGTCGAATGAGCAGTTCTTC,CAFLGQSNEQFF